This T cell receptor (beta chain) is from a study of PD-1 blockade in classical Hodgkin lymphoma. Overall study context: Nivolumab dosed at 3 mg/kg went to patients intravenously every 2 weeks.

Broader study findings: The causes of the repertoire differences, possibly disease activity or prior therapy, remain undefined.

As regards this clone: Its antigen is not known.

Libraries were prepared by immunoSEQ multiplex PCR; TCRdb keeps only in-frame clonotypes and omits some of them. Counted here are 110,000 or so clones, approximately 90% occurring once; the ten biggest clones make up roughly 20%. Germline assignment: CDR1 MDHEN and CDR2 SYDVKM. Trimming removed 6 bases from V and 2 bases from J, with 18 bases in between. The CDR3 length is 16 residues. Stated time point: cycle 4 day 1 (C4D1), after 5 to 7 weeks of nivolumab. After autologous stem cell transplantation all patients relapsed, and prior brentuximab vedotin exposure differed between cohorts. V and J are TRBV28 and TRBJ2-3; D could derive from TRBD1 or TRBD2 (5 bases each). This clonotype was obtained from a human donor with classical Hodgkin lymphoma. Sequencing used peripheral blood mononuclear cells (PBMCs), obtained before the fourth cycle of nivolumab. The CDR3 region has the DNA TGTGCCAGCAGGGTCGGGACGTCGGGCTTCACAGATACGCAGTATTTT. It specifies CASRVGTSGFTDTQYF.